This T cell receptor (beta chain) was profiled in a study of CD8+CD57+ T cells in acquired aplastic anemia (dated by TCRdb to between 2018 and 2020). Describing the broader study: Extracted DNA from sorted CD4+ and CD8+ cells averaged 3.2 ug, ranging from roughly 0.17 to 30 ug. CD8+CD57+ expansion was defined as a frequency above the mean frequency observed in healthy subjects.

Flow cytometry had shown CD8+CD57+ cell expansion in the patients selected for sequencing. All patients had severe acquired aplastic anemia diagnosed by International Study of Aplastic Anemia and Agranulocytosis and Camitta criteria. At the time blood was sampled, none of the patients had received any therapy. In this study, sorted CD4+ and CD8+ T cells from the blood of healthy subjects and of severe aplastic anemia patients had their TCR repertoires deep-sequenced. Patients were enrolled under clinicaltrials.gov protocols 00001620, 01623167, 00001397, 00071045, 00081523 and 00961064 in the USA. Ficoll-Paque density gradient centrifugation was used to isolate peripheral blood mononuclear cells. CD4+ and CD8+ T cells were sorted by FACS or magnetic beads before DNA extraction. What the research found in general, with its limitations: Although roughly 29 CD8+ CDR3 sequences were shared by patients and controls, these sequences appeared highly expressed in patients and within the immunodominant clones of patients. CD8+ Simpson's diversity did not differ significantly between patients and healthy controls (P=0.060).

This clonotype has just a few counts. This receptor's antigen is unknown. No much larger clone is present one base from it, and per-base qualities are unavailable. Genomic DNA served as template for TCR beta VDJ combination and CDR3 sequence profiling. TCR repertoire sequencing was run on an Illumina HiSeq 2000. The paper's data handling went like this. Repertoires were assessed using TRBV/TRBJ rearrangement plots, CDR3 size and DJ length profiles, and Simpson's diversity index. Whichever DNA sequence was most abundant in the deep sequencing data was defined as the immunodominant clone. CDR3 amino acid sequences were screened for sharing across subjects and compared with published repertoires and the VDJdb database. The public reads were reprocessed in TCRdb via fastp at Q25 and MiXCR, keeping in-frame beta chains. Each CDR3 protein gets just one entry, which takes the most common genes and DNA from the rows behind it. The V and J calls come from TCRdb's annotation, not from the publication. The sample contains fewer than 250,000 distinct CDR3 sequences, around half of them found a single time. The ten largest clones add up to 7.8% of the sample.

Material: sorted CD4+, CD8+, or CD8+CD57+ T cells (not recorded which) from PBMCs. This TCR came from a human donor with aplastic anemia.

The CDR3 loop reads CASSSGRKGNTEAFF. The DNA sequence is given as TGTGCCAGCAGTTCCGGACGGAAGGGGAACACTGAAGCTTTCTTT. This receptor chain uses TRBV28 and TRBJ1-1, with an unclear D gene assignment. From the cysteine up to the phenylalanine, the CDR3 has a length of 15 residues. The kept DNA is CDR3 alone, 45 bases in frame from the first base. Trimming at the junction amounts to 4 bases on V and 1 base on J, and the germline ends lie 13 bases apart. Taken from the germline V gene, the CDR1 and CDR2 loops are MDHEN and SYDVKM.